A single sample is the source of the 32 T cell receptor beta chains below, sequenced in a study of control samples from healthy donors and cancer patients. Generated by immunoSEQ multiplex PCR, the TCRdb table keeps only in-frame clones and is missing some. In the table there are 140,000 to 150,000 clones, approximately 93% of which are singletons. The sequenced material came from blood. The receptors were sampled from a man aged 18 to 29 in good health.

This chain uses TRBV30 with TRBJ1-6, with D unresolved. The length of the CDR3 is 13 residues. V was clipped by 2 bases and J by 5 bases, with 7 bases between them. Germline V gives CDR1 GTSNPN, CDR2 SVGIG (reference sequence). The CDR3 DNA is TGTGCCTGGAGTAGCGGGGATAATTCACCCCTCCACTTT. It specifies CAWSSGDNSPLHF. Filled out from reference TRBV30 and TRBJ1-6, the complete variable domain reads SQTIHQWPATLVQPVGSPLSLECTVEGTSNPNLYWYRQAAGRGLQLLFYSVGIGQISSEVPQNLSASRPQDRQFILSSKKLLLSDSGFYLCAWSSGDNSPLHFGNGTRLTVT.

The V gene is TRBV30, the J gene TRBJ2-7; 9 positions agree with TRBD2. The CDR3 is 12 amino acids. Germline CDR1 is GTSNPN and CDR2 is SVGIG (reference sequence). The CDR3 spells CAAGGGGSEQYF. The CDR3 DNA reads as TGTGCGGCGGGCGGGGGGGGGTCCGAGCAGTACTTC.

CDR3: CASSLGQANYGYTF. The CDR3 DNA is TGTGCCAGCAGCTTGGGACAAGCTAACTATGGCTACACCTTC. The chain uses TRBV5-4 and TRBJ1-2; no reliable D call. The CDR3 sequence is 14 residues long. Germline loops: CDR1 SGHNT, CDR2 YYREEE (reference sequence). The ends were cut back, 0 bases at V and 0 bases at J, with 6 bases in the middle.

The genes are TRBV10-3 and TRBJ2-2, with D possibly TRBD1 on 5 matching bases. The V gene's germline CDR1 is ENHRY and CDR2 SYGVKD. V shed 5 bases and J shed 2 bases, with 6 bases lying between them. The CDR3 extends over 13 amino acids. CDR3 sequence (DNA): TGTGCCATCAGTAGGACAAACACCGGGGAGCTGTTTTTT. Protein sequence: CAISRTNTGELFF.

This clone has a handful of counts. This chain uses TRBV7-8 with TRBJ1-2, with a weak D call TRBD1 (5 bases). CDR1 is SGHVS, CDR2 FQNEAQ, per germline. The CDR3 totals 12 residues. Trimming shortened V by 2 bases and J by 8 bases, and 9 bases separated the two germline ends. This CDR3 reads CASSLQGSGYTF. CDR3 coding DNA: TGTGCCAGCAGCTTACAGGGATCGGGCTACACCTTC.

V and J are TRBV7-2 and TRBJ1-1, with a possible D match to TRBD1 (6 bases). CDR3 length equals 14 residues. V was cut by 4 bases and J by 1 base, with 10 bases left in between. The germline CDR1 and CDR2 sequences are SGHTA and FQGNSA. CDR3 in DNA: TGTGCCAGCAGCTGGCGGACAGCGAACACTGAAGCTTTCTTT. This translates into CASSWRTANTEAFF.

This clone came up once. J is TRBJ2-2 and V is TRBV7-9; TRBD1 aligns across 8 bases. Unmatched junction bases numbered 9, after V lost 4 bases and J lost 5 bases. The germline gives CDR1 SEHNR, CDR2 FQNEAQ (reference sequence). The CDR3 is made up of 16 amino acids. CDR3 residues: CASSSSWDRRTGELFF. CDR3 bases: TGTGCCAGCAGCTCCTCCTGGGACAGGAGAACCGGGGAGCTGTTTTTT.

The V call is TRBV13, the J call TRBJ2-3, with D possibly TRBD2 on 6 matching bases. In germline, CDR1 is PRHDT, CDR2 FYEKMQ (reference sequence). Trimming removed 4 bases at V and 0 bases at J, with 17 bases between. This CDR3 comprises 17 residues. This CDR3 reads CASSSAQGLASTDTQYF. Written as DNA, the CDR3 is TGTGCCAGCAGCTCTGCTCAGGGACTCGCTAGCACAGATACGCAGTATTTT.

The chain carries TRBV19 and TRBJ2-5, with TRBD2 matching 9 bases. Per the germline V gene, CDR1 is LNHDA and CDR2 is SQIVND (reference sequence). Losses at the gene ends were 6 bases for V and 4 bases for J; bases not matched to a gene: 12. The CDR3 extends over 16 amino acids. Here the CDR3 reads CASSQGAGGPRETQYF. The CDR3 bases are TGTGCCAGTAGCCAAGGGGCGGGAGGGCCGCGAGAGACCCAGTACTTC.

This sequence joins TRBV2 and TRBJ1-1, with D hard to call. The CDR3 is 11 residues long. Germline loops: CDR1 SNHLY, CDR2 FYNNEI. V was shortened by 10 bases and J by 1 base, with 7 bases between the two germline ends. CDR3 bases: TGTGCCAACCAGAGGAACACTGAAGCTTTCTTT. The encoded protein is CANQRNTEAFF.

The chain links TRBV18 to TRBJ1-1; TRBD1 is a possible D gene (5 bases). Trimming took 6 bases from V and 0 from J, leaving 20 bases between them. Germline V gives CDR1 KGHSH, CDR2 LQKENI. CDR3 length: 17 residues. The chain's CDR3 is CASSRLLGGVMNTEAFF. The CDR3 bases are TGTGCCAGCTCCCGACTATTGGGAGGGGTCATGAACACTGAAGCTTTCTTT.

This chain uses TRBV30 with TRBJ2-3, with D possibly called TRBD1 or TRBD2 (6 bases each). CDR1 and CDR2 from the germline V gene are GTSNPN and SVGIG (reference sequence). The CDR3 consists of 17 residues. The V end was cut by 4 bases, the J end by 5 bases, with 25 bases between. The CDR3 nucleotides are TGTGCCTGGAAAGGTCGTCTGATGGGGGGCCGGGGAGATACGCAGTATTTT. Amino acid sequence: CAWKGRLMGGRGDTQYF.

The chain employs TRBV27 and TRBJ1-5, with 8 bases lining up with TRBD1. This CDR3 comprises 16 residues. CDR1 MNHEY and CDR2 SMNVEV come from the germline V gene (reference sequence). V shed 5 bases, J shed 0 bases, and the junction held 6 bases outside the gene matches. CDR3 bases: TGTGCCAGCAGTCCAACAGGGGGGTATAGCAATCAGCCCCAGCATTTT. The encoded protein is CASSPTGGYSNQPQHF.

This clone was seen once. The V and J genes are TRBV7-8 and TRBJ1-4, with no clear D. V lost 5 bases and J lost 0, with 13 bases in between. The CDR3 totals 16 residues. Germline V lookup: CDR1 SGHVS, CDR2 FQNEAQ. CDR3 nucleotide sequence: TGTGCCAGCAGCGCCGCGCCCGGGACAACTAATGAAAAACTGTTTTTT. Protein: CASSAAPGTTNEKLFF.

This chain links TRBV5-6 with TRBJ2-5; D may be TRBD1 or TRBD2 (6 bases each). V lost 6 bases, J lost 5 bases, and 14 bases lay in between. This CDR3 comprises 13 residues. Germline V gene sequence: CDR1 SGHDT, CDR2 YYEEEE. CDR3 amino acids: CASTTQGGETQYF. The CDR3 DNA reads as TGTGCCAGCACGACCCAAGGGGGGGAGACCCAGTACTTC.

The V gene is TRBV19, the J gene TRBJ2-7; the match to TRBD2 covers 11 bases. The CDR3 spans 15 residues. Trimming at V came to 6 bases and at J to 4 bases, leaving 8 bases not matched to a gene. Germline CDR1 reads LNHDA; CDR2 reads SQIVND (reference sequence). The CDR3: CASSTLAGGPYEQYF. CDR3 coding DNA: TGTGCCAGTAGCACTCTAGCGGGGGGCCCATACGAGCAGTACTTC.

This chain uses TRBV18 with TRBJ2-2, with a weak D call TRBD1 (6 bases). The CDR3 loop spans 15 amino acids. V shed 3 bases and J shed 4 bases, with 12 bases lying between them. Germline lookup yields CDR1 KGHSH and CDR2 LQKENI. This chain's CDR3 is CASSPRMTGTGELFF. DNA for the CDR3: TGTGCCAGCTCACCCCGCATGACAGGCACCGGGGAGCTGTTTTTT. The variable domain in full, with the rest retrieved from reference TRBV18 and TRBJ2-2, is NAGVMQNPRHLVRRRGQEARLRCSPMKGHSHVYWYRQLPEEGLKFMVYLQKENIIDESGMPKERFSAEFPKEGPSILRIQQVVRGDSAAYFCASSPRMTGTGELFFGEGSRLTVL.

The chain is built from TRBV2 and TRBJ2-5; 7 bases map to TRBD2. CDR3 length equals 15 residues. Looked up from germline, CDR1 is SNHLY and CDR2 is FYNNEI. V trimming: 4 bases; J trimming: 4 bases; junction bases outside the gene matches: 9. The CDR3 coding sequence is TGTGCCAGCAGTGTCGGCGGGGGAGGTCGAGAGACCCAGTACTTC. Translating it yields CASSVGGGGRETQYF.

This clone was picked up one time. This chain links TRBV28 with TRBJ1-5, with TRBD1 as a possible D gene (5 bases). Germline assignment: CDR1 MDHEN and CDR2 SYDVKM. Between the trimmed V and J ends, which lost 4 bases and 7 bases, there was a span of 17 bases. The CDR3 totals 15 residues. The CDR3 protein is CASSSPNGAGQPQHF. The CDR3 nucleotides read TGTGCCAGCAGTTCGCCGAACGGGGCCGGGCAGCCCCAGCATTTT.

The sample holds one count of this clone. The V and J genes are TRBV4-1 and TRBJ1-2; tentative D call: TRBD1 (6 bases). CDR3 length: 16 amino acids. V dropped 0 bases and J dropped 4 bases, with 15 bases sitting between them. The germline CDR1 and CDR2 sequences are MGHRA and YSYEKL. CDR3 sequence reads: CASSQDLDRNLYGYTF. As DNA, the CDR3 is TGCGCCAGCAGCCAAGATCTTGACAGGAACCTCTATGGCTACACCTTC.

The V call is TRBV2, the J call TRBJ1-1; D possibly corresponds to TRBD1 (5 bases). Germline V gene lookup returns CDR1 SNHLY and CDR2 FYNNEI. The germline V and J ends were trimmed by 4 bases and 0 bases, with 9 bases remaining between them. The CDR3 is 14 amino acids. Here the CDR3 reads CASSVGPMNTEAFF. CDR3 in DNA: TGTGCCAGCAGTGTGGGACCGATGAACACTGAAGCTTTCTTT.

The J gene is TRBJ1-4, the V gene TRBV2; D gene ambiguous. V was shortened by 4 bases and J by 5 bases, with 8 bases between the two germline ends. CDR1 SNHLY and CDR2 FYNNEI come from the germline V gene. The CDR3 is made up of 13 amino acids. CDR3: CASSVSRNEKLFF. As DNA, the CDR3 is TGTGCCAGCAGTGTGTCCCGGAATGAAAAACTGTTTTTT.

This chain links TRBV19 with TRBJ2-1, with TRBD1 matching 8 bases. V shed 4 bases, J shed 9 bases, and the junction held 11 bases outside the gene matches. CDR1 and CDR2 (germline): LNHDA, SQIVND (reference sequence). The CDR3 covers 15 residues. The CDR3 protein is CASSTTPGGAFEQFF. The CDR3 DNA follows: TGTGCCAGTAGTACAACCCCAGGGGGCGCGTTTGAGCAGTTCTTC.

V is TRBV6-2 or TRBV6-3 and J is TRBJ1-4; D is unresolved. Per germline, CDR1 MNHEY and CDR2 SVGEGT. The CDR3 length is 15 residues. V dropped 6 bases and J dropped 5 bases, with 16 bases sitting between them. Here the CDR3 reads CASSPTGSRNEKLFF. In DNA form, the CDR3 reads TGTGCCAGCAGCCCAACCGGCAGCCGAAATGAAAAACTGTTTTTT.

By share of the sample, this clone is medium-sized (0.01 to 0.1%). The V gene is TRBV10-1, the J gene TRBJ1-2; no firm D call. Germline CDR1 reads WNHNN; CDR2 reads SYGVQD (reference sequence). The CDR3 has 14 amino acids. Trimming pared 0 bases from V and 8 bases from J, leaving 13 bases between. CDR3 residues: CASSESANSQGYTF. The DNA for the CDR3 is TGCGCCAGCAGTGAGTCGGCCAACAGCCAAGGCTACACCTTC.

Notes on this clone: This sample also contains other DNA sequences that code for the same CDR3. CDR3 bases: TGCAGCGTTTCTCGTGGCGGGACAGATACGCAGTATTTT. Its translation is CSVSRGGTDTQYF. The chain recombines TRBV29-1 with TRBJ2-3, with D perhaps matching TRBD2 (5 bases). Germline V lookup: CDR1 SQVTM, CDR2 ANQGSEA. CDR3 length: 13 residues. Trimming pared 5 bases from V and 3 bases from J, leaving 12 bases between.

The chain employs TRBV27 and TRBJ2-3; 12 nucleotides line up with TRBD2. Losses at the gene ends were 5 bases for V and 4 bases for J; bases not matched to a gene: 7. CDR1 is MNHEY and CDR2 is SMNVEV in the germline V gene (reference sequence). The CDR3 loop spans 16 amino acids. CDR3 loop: CASSPASGGAADTQYF. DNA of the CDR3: TGTGCCAGCAGTCCTGCTAGCGGGGGGGCCGCAGATACGCAGTATTTT.

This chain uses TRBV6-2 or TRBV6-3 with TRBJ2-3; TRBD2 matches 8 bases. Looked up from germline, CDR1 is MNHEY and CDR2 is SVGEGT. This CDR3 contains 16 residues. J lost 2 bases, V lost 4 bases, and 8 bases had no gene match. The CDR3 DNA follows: TGTGCCAGCAGTTCCCCGAGGCGGGGGGCCACAGATACGCAGTATTTT. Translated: CASSSPRRGATDTQYF.

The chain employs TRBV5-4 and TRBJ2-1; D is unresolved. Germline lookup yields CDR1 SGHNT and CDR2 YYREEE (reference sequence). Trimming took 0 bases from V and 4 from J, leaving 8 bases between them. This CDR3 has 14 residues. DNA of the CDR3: TGTGCCAGCAGCTTGGCCGGCCAGTACAATGAGCAGTTCTTC. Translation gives CASSLAGQYNEQFF.

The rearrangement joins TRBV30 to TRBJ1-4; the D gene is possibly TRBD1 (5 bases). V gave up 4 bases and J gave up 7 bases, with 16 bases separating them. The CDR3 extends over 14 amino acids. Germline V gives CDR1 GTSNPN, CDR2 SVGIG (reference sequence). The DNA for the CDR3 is TGTGCCTGGACCCCGTGGGGCGCAGGTGAAAAACTGTTTTTT. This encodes CAWTPWGAGEKLFF.

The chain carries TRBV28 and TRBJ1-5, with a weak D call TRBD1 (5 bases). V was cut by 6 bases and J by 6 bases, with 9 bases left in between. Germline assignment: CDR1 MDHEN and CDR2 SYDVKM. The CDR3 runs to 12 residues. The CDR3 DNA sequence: TGTGCCAGCAGCACCCAGGGTCAGCCCCAGCATTTT. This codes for CASSTQGQPQHF.

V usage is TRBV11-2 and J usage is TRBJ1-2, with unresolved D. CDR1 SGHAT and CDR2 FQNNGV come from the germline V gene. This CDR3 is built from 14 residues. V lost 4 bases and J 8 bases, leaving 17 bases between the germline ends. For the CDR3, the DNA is TGTGCCAGCAGCTCATCGGACGGCCTCTTCGGCTACACCTTC. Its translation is CASSSSDGLFGYTF. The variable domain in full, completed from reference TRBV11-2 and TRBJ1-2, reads EAGVAQSPRYKIIEKRQSVAFWCNPISGHATLYWYQQILGQGPKLLIQFQNNGVVDDSQLPKDRFSAERLKGVDSTLKIQPAKLEDSAVYLCASSSSDGLFGYTFGSGTRLTVV.